This TCR beta chain is drawn from a study of cytomegalovirus exposure and HLA in healthy donors. Study context: Unique TCRs from HLA-typed donors, roughly 89 million of them, were held in an early data release. Most genotyped donors, about four fifths of about 430, had Caucasian-associated genetic ancestry. General study results and limits: In a later analysis, V- and J-gene trimming of beta chains associated with a DCLRE1C missense variant, replicated independently. Evidence from a later analysis indicated that most CMV-associated TCR beta chains looked HLA-restricted.

The germline V gene has CDR1 LGHNA and CDR2 YSLEER. The CDR3 consists of 15 residues. The ends were cut back, 4 bases at V and 3 bases at J, with 13 bases in the middle. Both 60 Vbeta primers and 13 Jbeta primers went into the PCR. TCRdb's copy holds only in-frame clones and misses some; the assay was immunoSEQ multiplex PCR. The table has more than 100,000 clones, over 70% seen once. A remark on this clone: Its antigen is unidentified.

Material for sequencing was PBMCs. The sequence came from a middle-aged woman in good health and CMV-seronegative. V usage is TRBV4-3 and J usage is TRBJ1-5, with a tentative D call TRBD1 (5 bases). DNA for the CDR3: TGCGCCAGCAGCCTCGAACGGACAAACAATCAGCCCCAGCATTTT. Its protein is CASSLERTNNQPQHF.